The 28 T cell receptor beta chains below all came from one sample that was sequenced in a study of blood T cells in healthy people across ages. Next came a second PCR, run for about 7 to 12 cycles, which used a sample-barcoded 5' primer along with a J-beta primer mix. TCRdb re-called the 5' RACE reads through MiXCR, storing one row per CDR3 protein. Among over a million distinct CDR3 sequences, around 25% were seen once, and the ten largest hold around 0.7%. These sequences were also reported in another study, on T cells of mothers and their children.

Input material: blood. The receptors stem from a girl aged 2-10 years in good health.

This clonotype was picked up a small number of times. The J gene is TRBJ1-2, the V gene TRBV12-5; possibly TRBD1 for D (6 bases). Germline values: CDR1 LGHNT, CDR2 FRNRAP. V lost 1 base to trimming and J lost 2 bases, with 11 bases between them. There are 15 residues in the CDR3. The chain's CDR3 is CASGLATGLNYGYTF. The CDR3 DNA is TGTGCTAGTGGTTTGGCGACAGGACTGAACTATGGCTACACCTTC.

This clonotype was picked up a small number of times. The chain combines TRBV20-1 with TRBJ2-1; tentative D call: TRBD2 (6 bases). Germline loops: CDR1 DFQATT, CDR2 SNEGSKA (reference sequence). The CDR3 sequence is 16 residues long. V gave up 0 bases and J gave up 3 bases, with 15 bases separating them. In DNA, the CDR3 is TGCAGTGCTAGAGACGGAGAGACTAGTGGCTACAATGAGCAGTTCTTC. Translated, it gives CSARDGETSGYNEQFF.

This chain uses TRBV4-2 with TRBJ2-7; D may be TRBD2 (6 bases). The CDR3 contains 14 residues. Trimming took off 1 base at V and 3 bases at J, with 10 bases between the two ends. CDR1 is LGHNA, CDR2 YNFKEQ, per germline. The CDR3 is CASSQAWEVYEQYF. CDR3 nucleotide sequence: TGTGCCAGCAGCCAAGCCTGGGAGGTCTACGAGCAGTACTTC.

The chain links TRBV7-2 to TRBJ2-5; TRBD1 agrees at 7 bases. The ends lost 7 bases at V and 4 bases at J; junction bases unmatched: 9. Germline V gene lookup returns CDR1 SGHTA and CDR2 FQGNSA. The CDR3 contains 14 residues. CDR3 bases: TGTGCCAGCACAGAGGGGGCGTCTGTAGAGACCCAGTACTTC. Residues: CASTEGASVETQYF.

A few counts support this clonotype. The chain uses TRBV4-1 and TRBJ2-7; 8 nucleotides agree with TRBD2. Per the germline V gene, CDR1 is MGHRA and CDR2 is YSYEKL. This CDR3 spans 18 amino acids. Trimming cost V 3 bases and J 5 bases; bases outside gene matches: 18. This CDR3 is CASSHQPPLAGGNNEQYF. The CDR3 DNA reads TGCGCCAGCAGCCACCAACCCCCATTGGCGGGAGGTAACAACGAGCAGTACTTC.

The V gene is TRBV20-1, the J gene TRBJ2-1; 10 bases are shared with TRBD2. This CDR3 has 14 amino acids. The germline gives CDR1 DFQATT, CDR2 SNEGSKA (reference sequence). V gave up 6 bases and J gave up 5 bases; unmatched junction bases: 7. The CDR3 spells CSAISGGANNEQFF. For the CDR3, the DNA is TGCAGTGCCATAAGCGGGGGGGCCAACAATGAGCAGTTCTTC.

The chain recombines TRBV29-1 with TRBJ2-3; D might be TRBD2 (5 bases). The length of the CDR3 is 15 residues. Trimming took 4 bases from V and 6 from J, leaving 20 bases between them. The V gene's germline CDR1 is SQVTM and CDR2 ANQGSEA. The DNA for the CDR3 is TGCAGCGTTGCCCGGGATTCAGACATTTACGATACGCAGTATTTT. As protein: CSVARDSDIYDTQYF.

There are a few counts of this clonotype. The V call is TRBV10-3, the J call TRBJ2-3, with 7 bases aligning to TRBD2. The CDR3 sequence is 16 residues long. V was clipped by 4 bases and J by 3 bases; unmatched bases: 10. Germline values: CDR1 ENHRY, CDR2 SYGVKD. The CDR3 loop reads CAISGFGRGRTDTQYF. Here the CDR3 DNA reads TGTGCCATCAGTGGATTCGGGCGGGGGAGGACAGATACGCAGTATTTT.

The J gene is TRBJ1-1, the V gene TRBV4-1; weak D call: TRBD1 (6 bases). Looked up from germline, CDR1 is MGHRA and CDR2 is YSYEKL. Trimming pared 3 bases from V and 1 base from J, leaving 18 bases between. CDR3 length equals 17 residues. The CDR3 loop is CASSQAVRWGRNTEAFF. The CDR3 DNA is TGCGCCAGCAGCCAGGCGGTCAGGTGGGGGCGGAACACTGAAGCTTTCTTT.

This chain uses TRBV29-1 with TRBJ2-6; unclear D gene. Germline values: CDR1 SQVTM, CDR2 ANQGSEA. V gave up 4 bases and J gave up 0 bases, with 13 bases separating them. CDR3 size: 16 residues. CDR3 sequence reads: CSVGLAVSSGANVLTF. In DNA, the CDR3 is TGCAGCGTTGGTCTGGCAGTGAGCTCTGGGGCCAACGTCCTGACTTTC.

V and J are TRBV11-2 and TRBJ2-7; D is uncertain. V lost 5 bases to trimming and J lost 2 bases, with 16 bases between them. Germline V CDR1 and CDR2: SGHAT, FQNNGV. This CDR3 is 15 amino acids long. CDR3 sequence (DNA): TGTGCCAGCAGCCTCCCCTTACTGGGTCCCTACGAGCAGTACTTC. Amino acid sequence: CASSLPLLGPYEQYF. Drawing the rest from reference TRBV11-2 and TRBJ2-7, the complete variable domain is EAGVAQSPRYKIIEKRQSVAFWCNPISGHATLYWYQQILGQGPKLLIQFQNNGVVDDSQLPKDRFSAERLKGVDSTLKIQPAKLEDSAVYLCASSLPLLGPYEQYFGPGTRLTVT.

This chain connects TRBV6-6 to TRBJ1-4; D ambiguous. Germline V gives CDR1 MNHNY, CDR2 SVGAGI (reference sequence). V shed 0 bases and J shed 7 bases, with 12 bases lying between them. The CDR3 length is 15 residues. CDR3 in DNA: TGTGCCAGCAGTTACTCGTTGCAGACCCCTGAAAAACTGTTTTTT. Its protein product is CASSYSLQTPEKLFF.

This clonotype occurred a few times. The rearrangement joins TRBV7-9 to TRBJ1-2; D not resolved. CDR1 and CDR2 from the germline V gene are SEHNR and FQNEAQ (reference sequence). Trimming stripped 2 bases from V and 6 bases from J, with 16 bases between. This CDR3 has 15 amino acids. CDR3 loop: CASSLSPLWSDGYTF. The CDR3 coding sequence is TGTGCCAGCAGCTTAAGTCCCCTCTGGTCGGATGGCTACACCTTC. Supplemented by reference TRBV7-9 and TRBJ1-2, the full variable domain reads DTGVSQNPRHKITKRGQNVTFRCDPISEHNRLYWYRQTLGQGPEFLTYFQNEAQLEKSRLLSDRFSAERPKGSFSTLEIQRTEQGDSAMYLCASSLSPLWSDGYTFGSGTRLTVV.

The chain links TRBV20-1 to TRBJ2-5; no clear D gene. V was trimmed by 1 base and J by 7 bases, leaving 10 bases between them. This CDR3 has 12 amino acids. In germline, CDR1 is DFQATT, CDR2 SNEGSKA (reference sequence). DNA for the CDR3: TGCAGTGCTAGAGTTTCGCTTGGGACCCAGTACTTC. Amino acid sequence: CSARVSLGTQYF.

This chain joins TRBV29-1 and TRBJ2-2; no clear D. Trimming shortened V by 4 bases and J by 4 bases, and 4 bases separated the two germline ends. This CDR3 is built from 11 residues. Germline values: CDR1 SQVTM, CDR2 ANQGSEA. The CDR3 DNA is TGCAGCGTTGCTTCCACCGGGGAGCTGTTTTTT. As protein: CSVASTGELFF.

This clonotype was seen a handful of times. The CDR3 DNA sequence: TGTGCCAGCAGCTTAGCGGTCATGGCTGGCTTTTCTTACAATGAGCAGTTCTTC. Amino acids: CASSLAVMAGFSYNEQFF. The chain uses TRBV7-2 and TRBJ2-5; D not certain. The J call may be in error: the DNA end matches TRBJ2-1 better. CDR1 and CDR2 from the germline V gene are SGHTA and FQGNSA. This CDR3 has 18 residues.

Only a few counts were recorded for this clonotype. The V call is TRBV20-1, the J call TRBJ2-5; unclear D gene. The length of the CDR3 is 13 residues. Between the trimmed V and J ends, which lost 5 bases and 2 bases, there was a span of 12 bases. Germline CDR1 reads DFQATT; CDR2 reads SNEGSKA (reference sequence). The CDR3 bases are TGCAGTGCTCGTACGGCTAATCAAGAGACCCAGTACTTC. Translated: CSARTANQETQYF.

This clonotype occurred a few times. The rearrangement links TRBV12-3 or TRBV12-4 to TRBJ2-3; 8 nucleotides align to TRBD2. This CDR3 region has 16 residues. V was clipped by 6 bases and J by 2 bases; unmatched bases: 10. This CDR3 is CASSETSANPTDTQYF. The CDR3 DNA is TGTGCCAGCAGCGAGACTAGCGCTAATCCCACAGATACGCAGTATTTT.

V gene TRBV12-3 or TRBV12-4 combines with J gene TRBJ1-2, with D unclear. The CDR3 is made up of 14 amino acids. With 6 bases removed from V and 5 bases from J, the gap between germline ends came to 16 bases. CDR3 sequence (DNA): TGTGCCAGCAGAGCCGCCTCGGGTCGATATGGCTACACCTTC. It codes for CASRAASGRYGYTF.

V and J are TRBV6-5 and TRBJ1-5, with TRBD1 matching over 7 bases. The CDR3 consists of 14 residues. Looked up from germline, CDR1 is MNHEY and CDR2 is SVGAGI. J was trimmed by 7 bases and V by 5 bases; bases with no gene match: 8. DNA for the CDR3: TGTGCCAGCAGTGAGACAGGGTCGGGGCAGCCCCAGCATTTT. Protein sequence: CASSETGSGQPQHF.

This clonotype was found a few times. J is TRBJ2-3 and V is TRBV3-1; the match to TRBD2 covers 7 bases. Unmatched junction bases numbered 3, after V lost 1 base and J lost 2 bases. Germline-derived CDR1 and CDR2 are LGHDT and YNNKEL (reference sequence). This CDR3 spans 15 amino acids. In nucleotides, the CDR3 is TGTGCCAGCAGCCAAGTCCGACTAGCCACAGATACGCAGTATTTT. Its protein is CASSQVRLATDTQYF.

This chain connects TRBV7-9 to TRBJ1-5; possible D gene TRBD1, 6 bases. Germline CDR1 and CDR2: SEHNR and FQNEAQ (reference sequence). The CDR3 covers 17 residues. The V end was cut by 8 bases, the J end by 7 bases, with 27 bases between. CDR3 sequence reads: CASSDWGGPNVGQPQHF. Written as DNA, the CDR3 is TGTGCCAGCTCGGACTGGGGGGGGCCGAATGTGGGGCAGCCCCAGCATTTT.

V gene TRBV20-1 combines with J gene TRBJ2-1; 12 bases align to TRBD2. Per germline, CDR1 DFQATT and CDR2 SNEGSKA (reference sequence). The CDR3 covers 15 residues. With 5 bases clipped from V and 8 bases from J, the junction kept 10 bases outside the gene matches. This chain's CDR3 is CSAPPSGRDIYEQFF. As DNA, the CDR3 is TGCAGTGCTCCTCCTAGCGGGAGGGACATCTATGAGCAGTTCTTC.

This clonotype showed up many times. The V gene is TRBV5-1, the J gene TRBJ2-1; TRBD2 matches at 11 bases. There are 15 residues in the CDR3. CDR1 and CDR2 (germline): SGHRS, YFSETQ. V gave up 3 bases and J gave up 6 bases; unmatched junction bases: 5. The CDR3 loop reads CASSSGTSGVNEQFF. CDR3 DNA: TGCGCCAGCAGCTCCGGGACTAGCGGTGTCAATGAGCAGTTCTTC.

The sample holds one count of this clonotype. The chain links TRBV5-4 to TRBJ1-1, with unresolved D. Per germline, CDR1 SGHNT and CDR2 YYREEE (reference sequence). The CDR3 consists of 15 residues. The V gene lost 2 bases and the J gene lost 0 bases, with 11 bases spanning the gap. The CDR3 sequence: CASSFRNVLNTEAFF. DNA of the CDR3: TGTGCCAGCAGCTTTCGGAACGTATTGAACACTGAAGCTTTCTTT.

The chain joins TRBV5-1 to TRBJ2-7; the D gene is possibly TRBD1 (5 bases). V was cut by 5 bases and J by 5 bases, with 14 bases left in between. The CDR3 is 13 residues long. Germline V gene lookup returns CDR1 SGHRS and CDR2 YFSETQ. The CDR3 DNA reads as TGCGCCAGCAGGGTCGGTCAGGGAAACGAGCAGTACTTC. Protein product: CASRVGQGNEQYF. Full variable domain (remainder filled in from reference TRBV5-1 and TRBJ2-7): KAGVTQTPRYLIKTRGQQVTLSCSPISGHRSVSWYQQTPGQGLQFLFEYFSETQRNKGNFPGRFSGRQFSNSRSEMNVSTLELGDSALYLCASRVGQGNEQYFGPGTRLTVT.

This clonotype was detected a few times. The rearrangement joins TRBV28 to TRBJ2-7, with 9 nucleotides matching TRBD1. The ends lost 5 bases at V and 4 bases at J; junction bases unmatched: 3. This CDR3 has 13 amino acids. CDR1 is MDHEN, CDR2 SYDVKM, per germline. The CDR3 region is CASSDRGWYEQYF. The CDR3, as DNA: TGTGCCAGCAGTGACAGGGGGTGGTACGAGCAGTACTTC.

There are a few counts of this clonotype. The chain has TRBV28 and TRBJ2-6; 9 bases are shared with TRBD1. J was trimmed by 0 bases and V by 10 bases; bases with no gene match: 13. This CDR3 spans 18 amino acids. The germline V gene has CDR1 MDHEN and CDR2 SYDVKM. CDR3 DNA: TGTGCCATCGATGAGACAGGGGGAACAAGCTCTGGGGCCAACGTCCTGACTTTC. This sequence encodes CAIDETGGTSSGANVLTF.